Sequencing of this TCR beta chain was carried out in a study of T cells in Graves' hyperthyroidism and ophthalmopathy (dated by TCRdb to between 2019 and 2020). With regard to the full study: Peripheral blood was sampled at the time of initial diagnosis, prior to any treatment. TCR V-J signatures able to tell the groups apart were searched for in a discovery cohort of 90 to 100 patients, of whom over 40 had Graves' ophthalmopathy and roughly 59 had stable Graves' hyperthyroidism. Prospective prediction of ophthalmopathy was tested in an independent validation cohort consisting of 18 hyperthyroidism patients and approximately 16 patients who later progressed to ophthalmopathy. The roughly 91 discovery patients were randomly divided into training and test sets at a 7:3 ratio. Thyroid tissue and blood T-cell repertoires from about six Graves' hyperthyroidism patients were also compared in the study. Once sampling was done, hyperthyroidism patients were given methimazole at a starting dose of 30 mg daily, whereas ophthalmopathy patients were given high-dose intravenous methylprednisolone. TCR Vbeta CDR3 sequencing of roughly 140 peripheral blood samples (roughly 41 ophthalmopathy, 75 to 85 hyperthyroidism and roughly 17 progressor patients) is reported in the paper.

TCR beta CDR3 regions were amplified from RNA transcripts. The first round of RT-PCR for the TCR CDR3 was performed with the HTBI primer set and the Qiagen OneStep RT-PCR kit. The libraries were constructed in a second round of multiplex PCR and then size-selected and purified. Libraries were sequenced paired-end with 100 bp reads on an Illumina HiSeq2000. In the original analysis: SOAPnuke was used to process the raw data, throwing out any read that contained adapters or uncalled bases, had a mean Phred below 15, or lacked an exact constant-primer or identifier match. High-quality paired reads were merged with COPE v1.2.5, and unique nucleotide sequences were defined as clonotypes. MiTCR v1.1 was used to align the clonotypes against IMGT TRBV, TRBD and TRBJ reference segments. Only V-J combinations with frequency above 0.0001, covering 99% to 99.2% of repertoires, were analysed. The TCS score was defined as the ratio of F50 (clonal expansion) to E x V (chaos), calculated using BLOSUM62-based TCRdist between CDR3 peptides within each V-J. Welch's t-statistics and random forest reduced roughly 530 V-J features to 13, which were used in a naive Bayes classifier (R e1071). Starting from the raw public reads, TCRdb applied fastp trimming at Q25, assembled clones with MiXCR and retained in-frame beta chains. Here each entry gathers all rows of one CDR3 protein and keeps the most common genes and DNA. TCRdb's processing, not the study's, gives the V and J calls here. Present in this sample are 490,000 or so distinct CDR3 sequences, 22% of which were seen just once. The top ten clones comprise 45% to 50% of the sample.

Findings and caveats that apply to the study as a whole: Most expanded thyroid clonotypes (frequency above 0.001) were also found in blood, which suggests that blood repertoires may mirror thyroid immune responses. During validation, the model predicted progression to ophthalmopathy a median of about 5.9 months ahead of onset, with almost 71% sensitivity and 72.22% specificity. A 13 V-J signature model separated ophthalmopathy from stable hyperthyroidism, with approximately 87% sensitivity and 81.08% specificity in cross-validation and 80%/75% in testing. No statistical method was used to set the sample size in advance, and investigators knew the group allocation.

In the ophthalmopathy patients, disease was moderately to severely active, with a Clinical Activity Score of 3 or more, a NOSPECS grade of 4 or more, and a duration of less than 3 months. The study excluded patients with uncontrolled infections, other autoimmune diseases, pregnancy or lactation. Diagnoses relied on clinical symptoms, serum thyroxine and TRAb, thyroid ultrasound and orbital computed tomography. Ficoll-Paque density gradient centrifugation was used to isolate PBMCs from about 9.4 ml of fresh peripheral blood. Total RNA was extracted using Trizol reagent, and RNA quality was assessed on an Agilent 2100 Bioanalyzer. A note on this clonotype: The target of this receptor is not known. Per-nucleotide qualities are absent, and no much larger clonotype sits a single base away.

The CDR3, from cysteine to phenylalanine, totals 13 residues. Only the CDR3 region is kept as DNA, spanning 39 bases read in frame from base 1. Between the V and J ends, shortened by 7 bases and 2 bases respectively, the junction contains 13 bases. As encoded in the germline V gene, CDR1 is SQVTM while CDR2 is ANQGSEA. This receptor was identified in a woman between 65 and 79 years old with Graves' ophthalmopathy. Sequencing was performed on blood. The chain links TRBV29-1 with TRBJ2-3; the D gene assignment is ambiguous. The CDR3 has the sequence CSAQLSPTDTQYF. The DNA is as follows: TGCAGCGCTCAGCTTAGTCCCACAGATACGCAGTATTTT.